These 24 T cell receptor beta chains originate from one sample sequenced in a study of control samples from healthy donors and cancer patients. Some clones are missing from TCRdb's copy, which holds only in-frame ones; the method was immunoSEQ multiplex PCR. Found here are tens of thousands of clones, 86% of them singletons; the top ten hold around 1.3%. Specimen: blood. Receptors were obtained from a woman between 50 and 59 years old in good health.

This rearrangement joins TRBV25-1 to TRBJ1-1; 7 positions agree with TRBD1. After removal of 5 bases from V and 5 bases from J, the junction contained 14 bases not matched to a gene. Germline CDR1 reads MGHDK; CDR2 reads SYGVNS. CDR3 length: 16 amino acids. Written as DNA, the CDR3 is TGTGCCAGCAGTCAATGGGTCCCCCAGGGGGAAACTGAAGCTTTCTTT. This translates into CASSQWVPQGETEAFF.

This clone was detected a few times. V usage is TRBV5-1 and J usage is TRBJ2-7; TRBD2 aligns across 14 bases. This CDR3 has 19 residues. Germline V gives CDR1 SGHRS, CDR2 YFSETQ. Trimming cost V 2 bases and J 3 bases; bases outside gene matches: 13. The CDR3 reads CASSLPTGTSGSGIYEQYF. CDR3 nucleotide sequence: TGCGCCAGCAGCTTACCAACCGGGACTAGCGGGAGTGGCATCTACGAGCAGTACTTC.

The chain carries TRBV7-2 and TRBJ2-1; 13 positions match TRBD2. Germline lookup yields CDR1 SGHTA and CDR2 FQGNSA. V lost 4 bases to trimming and J lost 5 bases; unmatched junction nucleotides: 2. The CDR3 contains 15 residues. The CDR3 sequence is CASSSGLAGHNEQFF. In DNA, the CDR3 is TGTGCCAGCAGCTCGGGACTAGCGGGGCACAATGAGCAGTTCTTC. The full variable domain, with the rest looked up from reference TRBV7-2 and TRBJ2-1, is GAGVSQSPSNKVTEKGKDVELRCDPISGHTALYWYRQSLGQGLEFLIYFQGNSAPDKSGLPSDRFSAERTGGSVSTLTIQRTQQEDSAVYLCASSSGLAGHNEQFFGPGTRLTVL.

This chain joins TRBV18 and TRBJ1-1; D is ambiguous. Trimming took off 4 bases at V and 1 base at J, with 7 bases between the two ends. The CDR3 extends over 13 amino acids. The germline V gene has CDR1 KGHSH and CDR2 LQKENI. The CDR3 DNA sequence: TGTGCCAGCTCACTTGACCCGAACACTGAAGCTTTCTTT. It translates to CASSLDPNTEAFF. Full variable domain (missing parts from reference TRBV18 and TRBJ1-1): NAGVMQNPRHLVRRRGQEARLRCSPMKGHSHVYWYRQLPEEGLKFMVYLQKENIIDESGMPKERFSAEFPKEGPSILRIQQVVRGDSAAYFCASSLDPNTEAFFGQGTRLTVV.

The rearrangement joins TRBV4-3 to TRBJ2-7; 7 nucleotides align to TRBD1. In germline, CDR1 is LGHNA, CDR2 YSLEER. The CDR3 consists of 14 residues. V shed 3 bases, J shed 3 bases, and the junction held 5 bases outside the gene matches. This CDR3 is CASSQGQFSYEQYF. The CDR3 DNA sequence: TGCGCCAGCAGCCAGGGACAGTTTAGCTACGAGCAGTACTTC.

The rearrangement uses TRBV11-1 and TRBJ2-7; D unresolved. With 5 bases removed from V and 5 bases from J, the gap between germline ends came to 16 bases. Germline V gene sequence: CDR1 SGHAT, CDR2 FQDESV (reference sequence). This CDR3 spans 14 amino acids. The CDR3 DNA follows: TGTGCCAGCAGCCAGCAGACAACCCTAAACGAGCAGTACTTC. Its protein product is CASSQQTTLNEQYF.

The gene calls are TRBV5-6 and TRBJ1-1; D call uncertain. Germline V lookup: CDR1 SGHDT, CDR2 YYEEEE. The CDR3 contains 14 residues. V dropped 4 bases and J dropped 0 bases, with 10 bases sitting between them. The CDR3 DNA is TGTGCCAGCAGCGTGGTGAACTTGAACACTGAAGCTTTCTTT. Translating gives CASSVVNLNTEAFF.

This clone has just a few counts. The chain has TRBV2 and TRBJ2-1, with D maybe TRBD2 (6 bases). This CDR3 has 16 amino acids. Germline assignment: CDR1 SNHLY and CDR2 FYNNEI. V lost 4 bases, J lost 7 bases, and 20 bases lay in between. The CDR3: CASSAERASDLNEQFF. CDR3 DNA sequence: TGTGCCAGCAGTGCCGAGAGGGCTAGCGACCTAAATGAGCAGTTCTTC.

This clone was seen a single time. V usage is TRBV7-2 and J usage is TRBJ1-5; no reliable D call. V shed 2 bases and J shed 3 bases, with 2 bases lying between them. The CDR3 consists of 12 residues. CDR1 is SGHTA, CDR2 FQGNSA, per germline. CDR3 in amino acids: CASSLPNQPQHF. The CDR3, as DNA: TGTGCCAGCAGCTTACCCAATCAGCCCCAGCATTTT. The full variable domain, in which reference TRBV7-2 and TRBJ1-5 provide the parts outside the CDR3, is GAGVSQSPSNKVTEKGKDVELRCDPISGHTALYWYRQSLGQGLEFLIYFQGNSAPDKSGLPSDRFSAERTGGSVSTLTIQRTQQEDSAVYLCASSLPNQPQHFGDGTRLSIL.

The chain is built from TRBV5-5 and TRBJ2-5; 9 nucleotides line up with TRBD1. V shed 1 base, J shed 1 base, and the junction held 11 bases outside the gene matches. The CDR3 totals 18 residues. CDR1 SGHKS and CDR2 YYEKEE come from the germline V gene (reference sequence). This CDR3 reads CASSLYPGTGILQETQYF. The DNA for the CDR3 is TGTGCCAGCAGCTTGTATCCGGGGACAGGGATCCTCCAAGAGACCCAGTACTTC.

This clone has only one observation. The rearrangement uses TRBV11-1 and TRBJ2-1; 9 positions agree with TRBD2. The junction had 7 bases not matched to a gene; V was cut back by 3 bases and J by 7 bases. The CDR3 has 15 amino acids. Germline V gene data show CDR1 as SGHAT and CDR2 as FQDESV (reference sequence). In DNA form, the CDR3 reads TGTGCCAGCAGCTTGGGCGGGAGGGCTCGGAATGAGCAGTTCTTC. Translating it yields CASSLGGRARNEQFF.

The chain is built from TRBV6-1 and TRBJ1-2; TRBD1 matches at 9 bases. Germline V CDR1 and CDR2: MNHNS, SASEGT. The CDR3 loop spans 14 amino acids. The V and J ends lost 3 bases and 4 bases, in that order; junction bases with no gene match: 3. This chain's CDR3 is CASSEGDRAYGYTF. In DNA form, the CDR3 reads TGTGCCAGCAGTGAGGGGGACAGGGCCTATGGCTACACCTTC.

This clone appeared many times. The chain joins TRBV9 to TRBJ1-4; TRBD1 is a possible D gene (5 bases). V lost 3 bases and J 6 bases, leaving 12 bases between the germline ends. Germline CDR1 is SGDLS and CDR2 is YYNGEE. The CDR3 is made up of 14 amino acids. The CDR3 reads CASSAGFGDEKLFF. The CDR3 region has the DNA TGTGCCAGCAGCGCAGGGTTCGGTGATGAAAAACTGTTTTTT.

The chain is built from TRBV3-1 (or the pseudogene TRBV3-2) and TRBJ1-1; D unclear. The CDR3 contains 13 residues. The germline CDR1 and CDR2 sequences are LGHDT and YNNKEL (reference sequence). Trimming pared 1 base from V and 1 base from J, leaving 4 bases between. The CDR3 sequence is CASSQGWNTEAFF. In DNA form, the CDR3 reads TGTGCCAGCAGCCAAGGGTGGAACACTGAAGCTTTCTTT.

This chain uses TRBV5-6 with TRBJ2-4; no firm D call. Germline loops: CDR1 SGHDT, CDR2 YYEEEE. The CDR3 totals 17 residues. Trimming cost V 1 base and J 3 bases, with 17 bases left between them. The CDR3 region has the DNA TGTGCCAGCAGCTTGTTTTTTCCGAGCCAGGTCAAAAACATTCAGTACTTC. Translation gives CASSLFFPSQVKNIQYF.

This clone occurred a few times. V gene TRBV6-2 or TRBV6-3 combines with J gene TRBJ1-5; D not certain. The CDR3 totals 15 residues. The V gene lost 2 bases and the J gene lost 0 bases, with 8 bases spanning the gap. Germline V gene data show CDR1 as MNHEY and CDR2 as SVGEGT. The CDR3 nucleotides are TGTGCCAGCAGTTACGGCAGTTATAGCAATCAGCCCCAGCATTTT. Its protein is CASSYGSYSNQPQHF.

This clone was recorded only once. The chain employs TRBV28 and TRBJ1-2; the D is unclear. The CDR3 covers 13 residues. Trimming removed 1 base from V and 12 bases from J, with 15 bases in between. Germline V gives CDR1 MDHEN, CDR2 SYDVKM. CDR3 in amino acids: CASSLLSTITHTF. For the CDR3, the DNA is TGTGCCAGCAGTTTATTGAGTACCATTACTCACACCTTC.

The chain uses TRBV6-5 and TRBJ2-1; either TRBD1 or TRBD2 may supply D (5 bases each). The CDR3 extends over 14 amino acids. Germline V gene lookup returns CDR1 MNHEY and CDR2 SVGAGI. V lost 8 bases and J lost 8, with 19 bases in between. In DNA, the CDR3 is TGTGCCAGCCGGGGCCCCTTAGCCTGGGATGAGCAGTTCTTC. Residues: CASRGPLAWDEQFF.

The chain employs TRBV7-2 and TRBJ1-6; D may be TRBD1 (6 bases). This CDR3 contains 15 residues. The V and J ends lost 0 bases and 6 bases respectively, with 9 bases between them. CDR1 and CDR2 from the germline V gene are SGHTA and FQGNSA. CDR3 nucleotides: TGTGCCAGCAGCTTAGCGGGACAAGTTAATTCACCCCTCCACTTT. It translates to CASSLAGQVNSPLHF.

This clone was seen a few times. The V and J genes are TRBV12-5 and TRBJ2-1, with D possibly being TRBD1 (5 bases). V was clipped by 2 bases and J by 6 bases, with 17 bases between them. This CDR3 spans 16 amino acids. Germline values: CDR1 LGHNT, CDR2 FRNRAP. The chain's CDR3 is CASGLPDRPSGNEQFF. The CDR3 DNA reads TGTGCTAGTGGTTTGCCCGACAGACCTTCGGGCAATGAGCAGTTCTTC.

The chain recombines TRBV19 with TRBJ1-2, with D uncertain. Germline assignment: CDR1 LNHDA and CDR2 SQIVND (reference sequence). The CDR3 is 12 amino acids. The V end lost 6 bases, the J end lost 3 bases, and 8 bases lay between the germline ends. Here the CDR3 reads CASRGSDYGYTF. Here the CDR3 DNA reads TGTGCCAGTAGGGGGAGCGACTATGGCTACACCTTC.

The chain employs TRBV11-1 and TRBJ1-2; maybe TRBD1 (6 bases). The CDR3 spans 16 residues. The germline V gene has CDR1 SGHAT and CDR2 FQDESV (reference sequence). Trimming removed 1 base at V and 4 bases at J, with 16 bases between. CDR3 amino acids: CASSLGEGGYSYGYTF. In nucleotides, the CDR3 is TGTGCCAGCAGCTTAGGGGAGGGGGGGTACAGCTATGGCTACACCTTC. The whole variable domain, remainder taken from reference TRBV11-1 and TRBJ1-2, is EAEVAQSPRYKITEKSQAVAFWCDPISGHATLYWYRQILGQGPELLVQFQDESVVDDSQLPKDRFSAERLKGVDSTLKIQPAELGDSAMYLCASSLGEGGYSYGYTFGSGTRLTVV.

The gene calls are TRBV4-1 and TRBJ2-1; 9 nucleotides agree with TRBD2. This CDR3 is 17 amino acids long. The V segment lost 0 bases and the J segment 9 bases; nucleotides outside the gene matches: 12. Germline V gives CDR1 MGHRA, CDR2 YSYEKL. This CDR3 reads CASSQDTSGLVQSEQFF. In DNA, the CDR3 is TGCGCCAGCAGCCAAGATACTAGCGGGTTGGTTCAGAGTGAGCAGTTCTTC.

The chain uses TRBV6-4 and TRBJ2-3; D is undetermined. V was pared by 2 bases and J by 3 bases, with 6 bases between. The CDR3 contains 13 residues. Germline CDR1 is MRHNA and CDR2 is SNTAGT. This CDR3 is CASSDGWTDTQYF. CDR3 bases: TGTGCCAGCAGTGACGGTTGGACAGATACGCAGTATTTT.